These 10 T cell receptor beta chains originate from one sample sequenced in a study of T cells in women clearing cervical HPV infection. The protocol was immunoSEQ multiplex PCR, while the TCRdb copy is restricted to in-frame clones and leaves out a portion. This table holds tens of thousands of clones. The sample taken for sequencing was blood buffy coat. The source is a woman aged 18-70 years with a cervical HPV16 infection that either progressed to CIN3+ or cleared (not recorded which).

The CDR3 reads CASSTGYQETQYF. Partial CDR3 DNA: TGTGCCAGCAGCACAGGGTACCAAGAGACC. This chain uses TRBV7-9 with TRBJ2-5, with D tentatively TRBD1 (6 bases). The DNA ends 3 residues before the CDR3 does, and the rest of the CDR3 is filled in from the germline J gene. The CDR3 extends over 13 amino acids. V shed 5 bases and J shed 0 bases, with 7 bases lying between them. In germline, CDR1 is SEHNR, CDR2 FQNEAQ (reference sequence).

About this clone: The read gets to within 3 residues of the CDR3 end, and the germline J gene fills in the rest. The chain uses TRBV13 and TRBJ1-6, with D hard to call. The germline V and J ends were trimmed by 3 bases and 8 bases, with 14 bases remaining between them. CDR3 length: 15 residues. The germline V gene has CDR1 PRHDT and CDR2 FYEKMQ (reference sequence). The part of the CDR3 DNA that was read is TGTGCCAGCAGCTTGGGGTCGGCGGGCCATTCACCC. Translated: CASSLGSAGHSP. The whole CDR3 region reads CASSLGSAGHSPLHF. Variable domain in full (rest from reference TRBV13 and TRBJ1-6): AAGVIQSPRHLIKEKRETATLKCYPIPRHDTVYWYQQGPGQDPQFLISFYEKMQSDKGSIPDRFSAQQFSDYHSELNMSSLELGDSALYFCASSLGSAGHSPLHFGNGTRLTVT.

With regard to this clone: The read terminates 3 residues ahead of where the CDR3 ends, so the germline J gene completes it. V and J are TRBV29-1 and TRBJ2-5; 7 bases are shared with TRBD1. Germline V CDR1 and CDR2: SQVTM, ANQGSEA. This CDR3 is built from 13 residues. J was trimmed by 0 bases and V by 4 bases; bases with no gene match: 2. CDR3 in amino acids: CSVVQGNQETQYF. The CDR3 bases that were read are TGCAGCGTTGTACAGGGGAACCAAGAGACC.

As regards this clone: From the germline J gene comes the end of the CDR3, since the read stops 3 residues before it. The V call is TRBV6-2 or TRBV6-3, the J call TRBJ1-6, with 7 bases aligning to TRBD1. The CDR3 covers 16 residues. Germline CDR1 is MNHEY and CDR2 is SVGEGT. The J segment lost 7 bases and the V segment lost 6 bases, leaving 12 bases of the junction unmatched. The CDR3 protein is CASRQPGVGGNSPLHF. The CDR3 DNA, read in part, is TGTGCCAGCAGACAGCCAGGGGTAGGGGGCAATTCACCC.

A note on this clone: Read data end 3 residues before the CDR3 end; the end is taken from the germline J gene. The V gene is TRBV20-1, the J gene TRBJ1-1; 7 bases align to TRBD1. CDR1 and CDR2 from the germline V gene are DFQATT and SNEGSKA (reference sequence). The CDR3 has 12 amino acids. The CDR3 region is CSARVRGREAFF. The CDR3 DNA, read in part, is TGCAGTGCTAGGGTAAGGGGGCGAGAA.

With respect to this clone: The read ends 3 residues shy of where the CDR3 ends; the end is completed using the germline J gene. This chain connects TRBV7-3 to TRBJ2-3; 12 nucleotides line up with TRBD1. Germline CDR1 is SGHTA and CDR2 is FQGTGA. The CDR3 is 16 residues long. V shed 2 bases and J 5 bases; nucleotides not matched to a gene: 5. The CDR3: CASSLRDRGRGDTQYF. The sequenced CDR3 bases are TGTGCCAGCAGCTTACGGGACAGGGGGCGCGGAGATACG. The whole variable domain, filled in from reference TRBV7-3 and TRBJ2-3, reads GAGVSQTPSNKVTEKGKYVELRCDPISGHTALYWYRQSLGQGPEFLIYFQGTGAADDSGLPNDRFFAVRPEGSVSTLKIQRTERGDSAVYLCASSLRDRGRGDTQYFGPGTRLTVL.

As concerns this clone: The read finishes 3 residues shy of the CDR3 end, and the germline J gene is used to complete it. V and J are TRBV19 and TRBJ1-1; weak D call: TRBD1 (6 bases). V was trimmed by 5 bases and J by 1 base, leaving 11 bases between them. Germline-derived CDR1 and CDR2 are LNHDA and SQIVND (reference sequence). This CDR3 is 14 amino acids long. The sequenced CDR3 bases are TGTGCCAGTAGTGACAGGTCGCGGAACACTGAA. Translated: CASSDRSRNTE. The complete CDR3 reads CASSDRSRNTEAFF.

CDR3 loop: CAWSVQGGTKSYGYTF. The DNA read from the CDR3 is TGTGCCTGGAGTGTACAAGGAGGGACAAAAAGCTATGGC. This sequence joins TRBV30 and TRBJ1-2; maybe TRBD1 (6 bases). Coverage ceases 3 residues before the CDR3 finishes, and the germline J gene fills in the end. CDR3 length equals 16 residues. CDR1 is GTSNPN, CDR2 SVGIG, per germline (reference sequence). V shed 0 bases and J shed 4 bases, with 18 bases lying between them.

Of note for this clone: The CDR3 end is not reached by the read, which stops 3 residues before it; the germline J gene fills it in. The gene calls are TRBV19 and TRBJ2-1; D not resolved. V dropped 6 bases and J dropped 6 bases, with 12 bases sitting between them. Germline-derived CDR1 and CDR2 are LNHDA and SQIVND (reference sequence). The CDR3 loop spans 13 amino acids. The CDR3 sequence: CASSLQSGNEQFF. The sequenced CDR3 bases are TGTGCCAGTAGCCTACAGTCCGGCAATGAG.

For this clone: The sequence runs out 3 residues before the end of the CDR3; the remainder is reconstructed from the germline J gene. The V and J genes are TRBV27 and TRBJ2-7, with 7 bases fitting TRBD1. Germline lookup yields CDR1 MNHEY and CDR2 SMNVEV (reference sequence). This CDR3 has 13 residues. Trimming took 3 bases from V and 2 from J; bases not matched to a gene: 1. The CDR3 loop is CASSFGQAYEQYF. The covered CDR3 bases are TGTGCCAGCAGTTTCGGACAGGCCTACGAG.